This T cell receptor beta chain appears in the sequencing data of a study of CD8 T cells in Susac syndrome. Findings and caveats of the study: A relatively small number of individuals underwent TCR sequencing and HLA analysis.

TCR beta sequencing covered blood CD8+ and CD4+ T cells. Purification of the CD8+ and CD4+ T cells relied on negative isolation, and TEMRA cells underwent FACS enrichment. Germline loops: CDR1 MNHEY, CDR2 SVGEGT. The CDR3 has 13 amino acids. The ends were cut back, 5 bases at V and 6 bases at J, with 14 bases in the middle. RNA, at about 0.45 to 1 ug, was reverse transcribed with random hexamers. It was immunoSEQ multiplex PCR that amplified TCR beta CDR3 across 54 Vbeta and 13 Jbeta. MiXCR was run by TCRdb on the immunoSEQ multiplex PCR reads, yielding one entry per CDR3 protein. Of some 120,000 distinct CDR3 sequences in the sample, over 90% are singletons; the top ten hold over 0.1%. As to this clonotype: Antigen unknown.

The chain joins TRBV6-2 or TRBV6-3 to TRBJ2-7, with a possible D match to TRBD2 (7 bases). Sequences were obtained from CD4+ T cells from PBMCs. The origin of this receptor is a human donor in good health. The DNA of the CDR3 is TGTGCCAGCAGTCAGCGCGGGGGCGGCGAGCAGTACTTC. It encodes CASSQRGGGEQYF.